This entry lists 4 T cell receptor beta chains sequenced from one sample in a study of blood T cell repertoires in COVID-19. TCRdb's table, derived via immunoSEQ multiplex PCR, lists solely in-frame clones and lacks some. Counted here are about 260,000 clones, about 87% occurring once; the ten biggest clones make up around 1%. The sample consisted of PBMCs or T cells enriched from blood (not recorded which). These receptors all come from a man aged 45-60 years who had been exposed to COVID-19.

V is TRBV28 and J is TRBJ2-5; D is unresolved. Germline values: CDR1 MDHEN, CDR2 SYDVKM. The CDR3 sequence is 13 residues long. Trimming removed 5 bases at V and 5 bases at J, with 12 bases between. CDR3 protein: CASSPTHRETQYF. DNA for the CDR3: TGTGCCAGCAGTCCGACTCACCGCGAGACCCAGTACTTC. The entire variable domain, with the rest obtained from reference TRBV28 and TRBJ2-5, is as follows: DVKVTQSSRYLVKRTGEKVFLECVQDMDHENMFWYRQDPGLGLRLIYFSYDVKMKEKGDIPEGYSVSREKKERFSLILESASTNQTSMYLCASSPTHRETQYFGPGTRLLVL.

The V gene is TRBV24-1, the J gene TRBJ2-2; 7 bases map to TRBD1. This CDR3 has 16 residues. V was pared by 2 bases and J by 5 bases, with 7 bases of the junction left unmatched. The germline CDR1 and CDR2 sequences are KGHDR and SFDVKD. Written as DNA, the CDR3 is TGTGCCACCAGTGATTCGACAGGGATGAGTACCGGGGAGCTGTTTTTT. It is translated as CATSDSTGMSTGELFF.

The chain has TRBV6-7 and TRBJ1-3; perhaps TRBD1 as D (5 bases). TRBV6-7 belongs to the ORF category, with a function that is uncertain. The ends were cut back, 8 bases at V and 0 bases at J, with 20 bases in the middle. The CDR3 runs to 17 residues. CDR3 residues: CASSVGGTKLSGNTIYF. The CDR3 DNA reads TGTGCCAGCTCAGTTGGCGGGACCAAGCTCTCTGGAAACACCATATATTTT.

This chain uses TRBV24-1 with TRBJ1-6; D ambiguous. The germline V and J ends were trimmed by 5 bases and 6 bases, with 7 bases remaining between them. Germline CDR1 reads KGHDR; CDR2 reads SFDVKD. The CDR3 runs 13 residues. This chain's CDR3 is CATSVPVNSPLHF. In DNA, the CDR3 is TGTGCCACCAGTGTCCCAGTTAATTCACCCCTCCACTTT.